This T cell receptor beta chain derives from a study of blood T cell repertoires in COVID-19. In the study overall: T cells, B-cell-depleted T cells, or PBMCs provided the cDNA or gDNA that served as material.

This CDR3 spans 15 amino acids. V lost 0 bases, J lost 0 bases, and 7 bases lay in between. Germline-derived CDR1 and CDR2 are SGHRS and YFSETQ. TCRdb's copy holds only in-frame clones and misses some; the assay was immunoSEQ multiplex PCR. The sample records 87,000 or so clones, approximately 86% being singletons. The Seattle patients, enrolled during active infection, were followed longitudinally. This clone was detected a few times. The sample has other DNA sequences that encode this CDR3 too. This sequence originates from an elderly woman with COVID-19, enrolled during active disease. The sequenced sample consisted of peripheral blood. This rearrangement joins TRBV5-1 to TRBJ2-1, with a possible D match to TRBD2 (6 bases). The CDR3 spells CASSLAGSSYNEQFF. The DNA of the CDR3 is TGCGCCAGCAGCTTGGCCGGGAGCTCCTACAATGAGCAGTTCTTC.